The 10 T cell receptor beta chains listed next were all sequenced from one sample in a study of shared clonotypes between healthy human individuals (dated by TCRdb to about 2020). The library was made by the immunoSEQ multiplex PCR assay. The immuneACCESS repertoire file appears here via TCRdb, limited to in-frame rearrangements. These files lack a portion of the clones; in checked studies, under half of the deficit traces to unresolved V genes, and the cause of the others is not known. In this sample the table shows roughly 680,000 clones, approximately 72% of which occur a single time. The top ten hold about 1.8% of the sample. Source material: memory CD4+ T cells sorted from blood. Read against the paper, the sample's cell subset or site label means: CD45RA-negative fraction. All receptors derive from a young woman in good health.

The rearrangement links TRBV29-1 to TRBJ2-5; 11 bases agree with TRBD2. Germline values: CDR1 SQVTM, CDR2 ANQGSEA. Trimming took 8 bases from V and 5 from J; bases not matched to a gene: 16. The CDR3 sequence is 16 residues long. CDR3 region: CSSSGGLAGGFETQYF. CDR3 coding DNA: TGCAGCTCTTCGGGGGGCCTAGCGGGAGGTTTTGAGACCCAGTACTTC.

The sample holds one count of this clone. The J gene is TRBJ2-7, the V gene TRBV5-1; 10 bases fit TRBD2. The J segment lost 6 bases and the V segment lost 3 bases, leaving 15 bases of the junction unmatched. The CDR3 is 17 amino acids. In germline, CDR1 is SGHRS, CDR2 YFSETQ. The DNA for the CDR3 is TGCGCCAGCAGCTATGACAGGGACGCGGTAGCGGGAGGCGAGCAGTACTTC. Protein: CASSYDRDAVAGGEQYF.

The chain is built from TRBV5-6 and TRBJ2-2; D is ambiguous. This CDR3 comprises 14 residues. Germline V gene sequence: CDR1 SGHDT, CDR2 YYEEEE. V was clipped by 5 bases and J by 1 base, with 9 bases between them. The CDR3 DNA reads as TGTGCCAGCAGTTCTGACTGGAACACCGGGGAGCTGTTTTTT. This sequence encodes CASSSDWNTGELFF.

The chain recombines TRBV19 with TRBJ1-2; TRBD1 matches 7 bases. The CDR3 extends over 15 amino acids. V was pared by 4 bases and J by 2 bases, with 7 bases of the junction left unmatched. Germline-derived CDR1 and CDR2 are LNHDA and SQIVND (reference sequence). CDR3 protein: CASSSYLGQNYGYTF. The CDR3 DNA sequence: TGTGCCAGTAGTAGTTACTTGGGACAGAACTATGGCTACACCTTC. Using reference TRBV19 and TRBJ1-2 for the parts outside the CDR3, the full variable domain is DGGITQSPKYLFRKEGQNVTLSCEQNLNHDAMYWYRQDPGQGLRLIYYSQIVNDFQKGDIAEGYSVSREKKESFPLTVTSAQKNPTAFYLCASSSYLGQNYGYTFGSGTRLTVV.

The V and J genes are TRBV6-5 and TRBJ1-5; 8 nucleotides align to TRBD1. CDR1 MNHEY and CDR2 SVGAGI come from the germline V gene. CDR3 length equals 15 residues. V gave up 8 bases and J gave up 7 bases; unmatched junction bases: 13. The CDR3 DNA sequence: TGTGCCAGCCGTACCCCTGGGACAGGAGAACAGCCCCAGCATTTT. Encoded protein: CASRTPGTGEQPQHF.

In its sample, this clone was seen many times. The chain uses TRBV16 and TRBJ1-2, with D possibly being TRBD1 (5 bases). This CDR3 region has 12 residues. Trimming cost V 2 bases and J 11 bases, with 12 bases left between them. Germline lookup yields CDR1 KGHSY and CDR2 FQNENV. The CDR3 reads CASSQNIGAYTF. Written as DNA, the CDR3 is TGTGCCAGCAGCCAAAATATAGGGGCTTACACCTTC.

The chain employs TRBV9 and TRBJ2-7; tentatively, D is TRBD1 (5 bases). CDR1 is SGDLS and CDR2 is YYNGEE in the germline V gene. Trimming shortened V by 3 bases and J by 0 bases, and 19 bases separated the two germline ends. The CDR3 consists of 17 residues. The CDR3 region is CASSAALGQGASYEQYF. DNA for the CDR3: TGTGCCAGCAGCGCGGCCCTGGGGCAGGGCGCCTCCTACGAGCAGTACTTC.

CDR3 in DNA: TGTGCCAGCAGCGTACTAACCGGAAACACTGAAGCTTTCTTT. This codes for CASSVLTGNTEAFF. J is TRBJ1-1 and V is TRBV9; no clear D. Per germline, CDR1 SGDLS and CDR2 YYNGEE. This CDR3 has 14 residues. Trimming pared 1 base from V and 2 bases from J, leaving 9 bases between.

This clone came up a few times. The chain links TRBV15 to TRBJ1-5; no firm D call. This CDR3 is 16 amino acids long. Trimming removed 0 bases at V and 4 bases at J, with 13 bases between. Germline CDR1 is LNHNV and CDR2 is YYDKDF (reference sequence). The CDR3 bases are TGTGCCACCAGCAGAGATCAGATTGGTTCGAATCAGCCCCAGCATTTT. It encodes CATSRDQIGSNQPQHF. The entire variable domain, with the rest obtained from reference TRBV15 and TRBJ1-5, is as follows: DAMVIQNPRYQVTQFGKPVTLSCSQTLNHNVMYWYQQKSSQAPKLLFHYYDKDFNNEADTPDNFQSRRPNTSFCFLDIRSPGLGDTAMYLCATSRDQIGSNQPQHFGDGTRLSIL.

The gene calls are TRBV9 and TRBJ2-7, with D unresolved. The CDR3 has 14 amino acids. The germline gives CDR1 SGDLS, CDR2 YYNGEE. Trimming stripped 3 bases from V and 1 base from J, with 11 bases between. CDR3 sequence reads: CASSEGLPSYEQYF. The CDR3 DNA is TGTGCCAGCAGCGAGGGCCTCCCTTCCTACGAGCAGTACTTC.